This passage covers 6 T cell receptor beta chains from one sample sequenced in a study of T cell repertoires in cytomegalovirus infection. Each CDR3 protein gets one entry after TCRdb re-called the reads with MiXCR. The sample lists approximately 250,000 distinct CDR3 sequences, roughly an eighth occurring once. The sequenced material came from PBMCs. These receptors were obtained from a human donor in good health (CMV status not recorded). Some clones in this sample may be carry-over from other donors' samples.

This clonotype appeared many times. The chain links TRBV6-2 or TRBV6-3 to TRBJ2-3; TRBD1 is a possible D gene (6 bases). The length of the CDR3 is 12 residues. V gave up 8 bases and J gave up 5 bases, with 11 bases separating them. Germline-derived CDR1 and CDR2 are MNHEY and SVGEGT. The CDR3 here is CASGRGRDTQYF. CDR3 DNA sequence: TGTGCCAGCGGCAGGGGAAGAGATACGCAGTATTTT.

To note about this clonotype: Relative to the germline gene, one junction end is altered; a read error may explain this. The J gene is TRBJ2-5, the V gene TRBV5-3, with D hard to call. TRBV5-3 qualifies as an ORF whose function is uncertain. This CDR3 is built from 15 residues. The CDR3 loop is CASSLLTETSETQYF. The CDR3 region has the DNA TGTGCCAGCAGCTTATTAACAGAGACTTCCGAGACCCAGTACTTC.

This clonotype was found a few times. This chain links TRBV12-3 or TRBV12-4 with TRBJ1-3; no firm D call. The V and J ends lost 2 bases and 0 bases respectively, with 8 bases between them. This CDR3 is 15 amino acids long. DNA of the CDR3: TGTGCCAGCAGTTTAATGGAGATCTCTGGAAACACCATATATTTT. Translated: CASSLMEISGNTIYF.

This clonotype has only a few counts. The chain links TRBV5-5 to TRBJ2-7, with unresolved D. V gave up 0 bases and J gave up 2 bases, with 9 bases separating them. The CDR3 length is 14 residues. CDR1 and CDR2 from the germline V gene are SGHKS and YYEKEE (reference sequence). DNA of the CDR3: TGTGCCAGCAGCTTGGAACCCAGAGCCTACGAGCAGTACTTC. It encodes CASSLEPRAYEQYF.

At least ten counts were recorded for this clonotype. This rearrangement joins TRBV7-2 to TRBJ2-3, with TRBD2 matching 8 bases. Germline V lookup: CDR1 SGHTA, CDR2 FQGNSA. The CDR3 has 15 amino acids. V lost 4 bases and J lost 4; bases outside the gene matches: 7. Here the CDR3 DNA reads TGTGCCAGCAGCTCCCGGACTAGCCCCCCAGATACGCAGTATTTT. Translation: CASSSRTSPPDTQYF.

This clonotype was seen repeatedly, ten times or more. The chain has TRBV7-2 and TRBJ1-2; the match to TRBD1 covers 7 bases. Germline values: CDR1 SGHTA, CDR2 FQGNSA. The CDR3 consists of 15 residues. After removal of 4 bases from V and 7 bases from J, the junction contained 12 bases not matched to a gene. For the CDR3, the DNA is TGTGCCAGCAGCTGGAAGAAAGGGACAGACGGTGGCTACACCTTC. Translating it yields CASSWKKGTDGGYTF.